The 15 T cell receptor beta chains below were found in one sample sequenced in a study of T cells after yellow fever vaccination. MiXCR, applied by TCRdb to the 5' RACE reads, yields one record per CDR3 protein. Of more than 95,000 distinct CDR3 sequences listed, more than 5.5% are singletons. The specimen was CD4+ T cells sorted from PBMCs, collected around 45 days after the first yellow fever vaccination. These receptors all come from a man between 18 and 29 years old who received the YFV17D yellow fever vaccine.

This clonotype was counted many times. V is TRBV7-2 and J is TRBJ1-2, with TRBD1 matching 11 bases. Germline values: CDR1 SGHTA, CDR2 FQGNSA. The V and J ends lost 2 bases and 4 bases, in that order; junction bases with no gene match: 6. The CDR3 covers 16 residues. This CDR3 is CASSLQGQGGIYGYTF. The CDR3 region has the DNA TGTGCCAGCAGCTTACAGGGACAGGGGGGGATCTATGGCTACACCTTC.

This clonotype was counted ten times or more. This chain connects TRBV6-1 to TRBJ1-4, with a weak D call TRBD1 (6 bases). Between the trimmed V and J ends, which lost 6 bases and 0 bases, there was a span of 11 bases. Per germline, CDR1 MNHNS and CDR2 SASEGT. CDR3 length equals 15 residues. The CDR3 bases are TGTGCCAGCAGAAGACAGGCCGCAACTAATGAAAAACTGTTTTTT. Amino acids: CASRRQAATNEKLFF.

Remarks on this clonotype: A read error may explain this, as a much larger clone is one base away. This sequence joins TRBV21-1 and TRBJ2-7. TRBV21-1 is designated a pseudogene. The CDR3 has 16 residues. CDR3 loop: CARTEREIGSVDEQYF. The CDR3 coding sequence is TGTGCCAGAACGGAACGAGAGATAGGGTCAGTGGACGAGCAGTACTTC.

In its sample, this clonotype was seen many times. The CDR3 protein is CASRRGVAGNTGELFF. The CDR3 DNA sequence: TGTGCCAGCAGACGCGGGGTAGCGGGGAACACCGGGGAGCTGTTTTTT. The chain carries TRBV6-1 and TRBJ2-2, with 7 bases matching TRBD2. J gave up 1 base and V 6 bases, and 8 bases lay outside the gene matches. Per the germline V gene, CDR1 is MNHNS and CDR2 is SASEGT. CDR3 length: 16 residues.

At least ten counts were recorded for this clonotype. The rearrangement joins TRBV20-1 to TRBJ2-3, with no clear D. The CDR3 spans 13 residues. Trimming removed 3 bases from V and 4 bases from J, with 11 bases in between. Looked up from germline, CDR1 is DFQATT and CDR2 is SNEGSKA (reference sequence). CDR3 region: CSASPGGADTQYF. The DNA of the CDR3 is TGCAGTGCTAGCCCCGGTGGGGCAGATACGCAGTATTTT.

This clonotype was counted at least ten times. The rearrangement uses TRBV2 and TRBJ2-1; D may be TRBD2 (6 bases). The CDR3 consists of 13 residues. Trimming left V 8 bases short and J 3 bases short, with 11 bases between. Germline assignment: CDR1 SNHLY and CDR2 FYNNEI. The CDR3 reads CASRTGVYNEQFF. CDR3 in DNA: TGTGCCAGCCGAACGGGAGTCTACAATGAGCAGTTCTTC.

This clonotype was counted ten times or more. The chain joins TRBV6-2 or TRBV6-3 to TRBJ2-7; 8 bases fit TRBD2. V shed 5 bases, J shed 9 bases, and the junction held 9 bases outside the gene matches. Germline V gives CDR1 MNHEY, CDR2 SVGEGT. CDR3 size: 13 residues. For the CDR3, the DNA is TGTGCCAGCAGTGGTACTAGCGGAAACGTGCAGTACGTC. Its translation: CASSGTSGNVQYV.

In its sample, this clonotype was seen many times. This chain uses TRBV7-2 with TRBJ1-2, with TRBD1 as a possible D gene (5 bases). Looked up from germline, CDR1 is SGHTA and CDR2 is FQGNSA. The V gene lost 4 bases and the J gene lost 5 bases, with 14 bases spanning the gap. This CDR3 comprises 14 residues. CDR3 DNA: TGTGCCAGCAGCTATGGAGCTCGGGGGTATGGCTACACCTTC. It translates to CASSYGARGYGYTF.

This clonotype occurred many times. The CDR3 reads CATSRGSRTGTDTQYF. In nucleotides, the CDR3 is TGTGCCACCAGCAGAGGCTCGAGGACAGGGACAGATACGCAGTATTTT. The J gene is TRBJ2-3, the V gene TRBV15, with TRBD1 matching over 8 bases. Germline lookup yields CDR1 LNHNV and CDR2 YYDKDF (reference sequence). V shed 1 base, J shed 3 bases, and the junction held 6 bases outside the gene matches. The CDR3 runs 16 residues.

In this sample, this clonotype turned up many times. The chain employs TRBV7-2 and TRBJ2-6; D perhaps matches TRBD1 (5 bases). Germline lookup yields CDR1 SGHTA and CDR2 FQGNSA. The CDR3 has 17 residues. V dropped 5 bases and J dropped 0 bases, with 14 bases sitting between them. CDR3 in amino acids: CASSPRGRLSGANVLTF. The CDR3 region has the DNA TGTGCCAGCAGCCCTAGGGGCCGCCTCTCTGGGGCCAACGTCCTGACTTTC.

Ten or more counts support this clonotype. The genes are TRBV5-1 and TRBJ2-1, with 7 bases lining up with TRBD1. The germline V gene has CDR1 SGHRS and CDR2 YFSETQ. The CDR3 has 14 amino acids. The V segment lost 2 bases and the J segment 7 bases; nucleotides outside the gene matches: 6. CDR3 DNA sequence: TGCGCCAGCAGCTTTGGACAGGTCAGGAATGAGCAGTTCTTC. It yields the protein CASSFGQVRNEQFF.

This clonotype was detected many times. The J gene is TRBJ2-4, the V gene TRBV11-2, with a weak D call TRBD1 (5 bases). The germline V gene encodes CDR1 SGHAT and CDR2 FQNNGV. V was shortened by 0 bases and J by 0 bases, with 9 bases between the two germline ends. This CDR3 contains 16 residues. CDR3 sequence: CASSLDWGGAKNIQYF. The CDR3 nucleotides read TGTGCCAGCAGCTTAGATTGGGGCGGAGCCAAAAACATTCAGTACTTC.

The chain carries TRBV6-2 or TRBV6-3 and TRBJ1-5; D ambiguous. V lost 7 bases and J 5 bases, leaving 15 bases between the germline ends. The CDR3 runs to 14 residues. The germline V gene has CDR1 MNHEY and CDR2 SVGEGT. This CDR3 is CASTPTGIHQPQHF. The CDR3 DNA reads as TGTGCCAGCACACCCACGGGGATACATCAGCCCCAGCATTTT.

This clonotype came up many times. The V and J genes are TRBV27 and TRBJ1-1, with 7 positions matching TRBD1. Germline lookup yields CDR1 MNHEY and CDR2 SMNVEV (reference sequence). With 1 base clipped from V and 8 bases from J, the junction kept 10 bases outside the gene matches. There are 15 residues in the CDR3. This CDR3 is CASSLFRPEGAEAFF. Here the CDR3 DNA reads TGTGCCAGCAGTTTATTCAGGCCTGAGGGGGCGGAAGCTTTCTTT.

This clonotype was found many times. V gene TRBV12-3 or TRBV12-4 combines with J gene TRBJ1-2; 9 bases map to TRBD1. The CDR3 is made up of 14 amino acids. Trimming at V came to 7 bases and at J to 8 bases, leaving 11 bases not matched to a gene. In nucleotides, the CDR3 is TGTGCCAGCACCCCGGACAGGGGTAGTCGGGGCTACACCTTC. Translating it yields CASTPDRGSRGYTF.